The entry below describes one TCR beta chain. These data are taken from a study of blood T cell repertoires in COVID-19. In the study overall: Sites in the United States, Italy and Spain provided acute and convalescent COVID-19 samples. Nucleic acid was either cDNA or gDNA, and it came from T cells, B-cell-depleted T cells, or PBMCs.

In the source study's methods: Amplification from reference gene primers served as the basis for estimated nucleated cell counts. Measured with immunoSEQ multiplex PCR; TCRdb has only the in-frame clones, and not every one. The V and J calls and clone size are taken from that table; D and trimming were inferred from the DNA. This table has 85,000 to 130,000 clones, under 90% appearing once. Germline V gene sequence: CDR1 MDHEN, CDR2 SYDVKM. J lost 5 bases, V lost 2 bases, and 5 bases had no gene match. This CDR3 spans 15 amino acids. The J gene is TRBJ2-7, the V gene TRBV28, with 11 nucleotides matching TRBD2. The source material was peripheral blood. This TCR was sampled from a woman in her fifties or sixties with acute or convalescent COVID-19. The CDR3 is CASSLRVSGRDEQYF. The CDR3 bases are TGTGCCAGCAGTTTACGCGTTAGCGGGAGGGACGAGCAGTACTTC.